Listed below are T cell receptor beta chains from one sample, sequenced in a study of blood T cells in healthy people across ages. MiXCR, applied by TCRdb to the 5' RACE reads, yields one record per CDR3 protein. Here the sample spans 650,000 to 700,000 distinct CDR3 sequences, 52% being singletons. The sequenced material came from blood. Source of these receptors: an elderly woman in good health. The conserved cysteine and the conserved F or W are not part of the CDR3 here.

v_call cdr3_aa
TRBV24-1 ATSDLGLGDTQY
TRBV10-3 ASYRAGQGVWLVPGANVLT
TRBV18 ASSPLSGGGTDTQY
TRBV30 AWKGIRDFSYEQY
TRBV24-1 ATSDSSSGQDTQY
TRBV15 ATSRDRSDNSPLH
TRBV29-1 SVVAGFENEQF
TRBV7-8 ASRPDRGTYNEQF
TRBV15 ATSRVPDLAGVNEQF
TRBV3-1 ASSQDSRGPGHQPQH
TRBV29-1 SVEGGLDTQY
TRBV12-3/TRBV12-4 ASSLMGGPLYEKLF
TRBV10-3 AISVDRVNTGELF
TRBV19 ASSITRAATNDKLF
TRBV7-3 ASSLKMRTSNQPQH
TRBV10-3 ATLLAGGTGELF
TRBV7-2 ASSFSTGGSYNSPLH
TRBV25-1 ASSDLAGDFTDTQY
TRBV2 AGSLTGREQY
TRBV5-1 ASSLDGTGRADTQY
TRBV6-5 ASSRPSTGELF
TRBV3-1 ASSQAGADTGELF
TRBV11-3 ASSPTEGIQY
TRBV4-1 ASSQAPRLAGGELF
TRBV24-1 ATSDSGQLDEQY
TRBV4-1 ASSQDLSGTRRYEQY
TRBV3-1 ASSQDSAGRGELF
TRBV4-1 ASSQDPGPNQPQH
TRBV3-1 ASSFQGIYTDTQY
TRBV12-3/TRBV12-4 ASRIEGVYSYGYT
TRBV6-6 ASSDSSGVGELF
TRBV12-5 ASGLQTLGGASENIQY
TRBV21-1 ASTLRAYEQY
TRBV12-3/TRBV12-4 ASSYQEIYEQY
TRBV20-1 SDRGGLDTQY
TRBV5-1 ASSPGTSGINEQY
TRBV7-2 ASRFKGGTSTDTQY
TRBV28 ASSFGLAGPSARSAFRGDTQY
TRBV5-1 ASSLEVPQWSGELF
TRBV6-5 ASTLGFRGTGELF
TRBV11-2 ASSFSDRDYEQY
TRBV10-3 AIGAGTVISGANVLT
TRBV7-2 ASSLALATQY
TRBV15 ATSREGELNYGYT
TRBV7-9 ASSAAAGAEKLF
TRBV28 ASSSGQGLNTGELF
TRBV2 ASSEPREQY
TRBV9 ASSVDQETQY
TRBV4-1 ASSQGGHIGTDTQY
TRBV4-3 ASSQDINTGELF
TRBV27 ASSLRGGYNEQY
TRBV20-1 SATGANYNEQF
TRBV28 ASSLTVGNQPQH
TRBV3-1 ASSQRGKNIQY
TRBV7-7 ASSLGSGSQETQY
TRBV6-5 ASSYSPLSGKLF
TRBV4-1 ASSQVLGQNYGYT
TRBV12-3/TRBV12-4 ASSSRDRAYEQY
TRBV25-1 ASASSVNSPLH